The 17 T cell receptor beta chains reported below all come from one sample, sequenced in a study of OX40 agonist ivuxolimab in advanced cancers. Clones were read by immunoSEQ multiplex PCR, and TCRdb kept only the in-frame ones, dropping some. Of about 58,000 clones listed, about 81% are singletons. The sequences come from CD4+ or CD8+ T cells sorted from blood, collected in a trial of the OX40 agonist ivuxolimab. All receptors derive from an adult with an advanced solid tumor such as melanoma, head and neck, liver or kidney cancer.

This clone was observed a handful of times. This chain uses TRBV7-9 with TRBJ2-1, with a possible D match to TRBD2 (6 bases). CDR3 size: 13 residues. Germline V gene lookup returns CDR1 SEHNR and CDR2 FQNEAQ (reference sequence). V was pared by 2 bases and J by 8 bases, with 10 bases between. CDR3 sequence: CASSLFGGDEQFF. DNA of the CDR3: TGTGCCAGCAGCTTATTTGGCGGGGATGAGCAGTTCTTC.

A remark on this clone: Mismatch with germline at one junction end may stem from a read error. The chain has TRBV5-1 and TRBJ2-7; possibly TRBD2 for D (6 bases). The CDR3 consists of 16 residues. CDR1 and CDR2 from the germline V gene are SGHRS and YFSETQ. The CDR3 here is CASSLELSGVSHEQYF. CDR3 DNA: TGCGCCAGCAGCTTGGAACTATCGGGGGTCTCCCACGAGCAGTACTTC.

V is TRBV23-1 and J is TRBJ1-4; TRBD1 might be the D (6 bases). TRBV23-1 has ORF status, its function being uncertain. V was cut by 8 bases and J by 3 bases, with 13 bases left in between. The CDR3 has 14 amino acids. The CDR3 DNA is TGCGCCAGCCACCGGGGGCCGCCTAATGAAAAACTGTTTTTT. Amino acid sequence: CASHRGPPNEKLFF.

This clone came up a few times. This chain joins TRBV2 and TRBJ1-5; TRBD1 matches 10 bases. CDR1 and CDR2 (germline): SNHLY, FYNNEI. The trim removed 7 bases at V and 4 bases at J, leaving 4 bases unmatched. This CDR3 region has 14 residues. CDR3 region: CASTWGQGNQPQHF. CDR3 nucleotides: TGTGCCAGCACTTGGGGACAGGGGAATCAGCCCCAGCATTTT.

This clone was seen a few times. The rearrangement joins TRBV18 to TRBJ2-7; D is unclear. With 3 bases removed from V and 7 bases from J, the gap between germline ends came to 19 bases. CDR3 length equals 15 residues. The germline gives CDR1 KGHSH, CDR2 LQKENI. The CDR3, as DNA: TGTGCCAGCTCACCCACATCCACCCCCTCTGGAGAGCAGTACTTC. Translating it yields CASSPTSTPSGEQYF.

This clone was recorded only once. The V and J genes are TRBV20-1 and TRBJ1-2, with D hard to call. The V gene lost 1 base and the J gene lost 7 bases, with 7 bases spanning the gap. Germline CDR1 and CDR2: DFQATT and SNEGSKA (reference sequence). The CDR3 covers 11 residues. The CDR3 nucleotides are TGCAGTGCTAGAGGAAATGGTGGCTACACCTTC. This codes for CSARGNGGYTF.

The V call is TRBV10-3, the J call TRBJ2-3, with TRBD2 matching 11 bases. Germline V gene sequence: CDR1 ENHRY, CDR2 SYGVKD. The V and J ends lost 4 bases and 2 bases, in that order; junction bases with no gene match: 5. The CDR3 runs 16 residues. The CDR3 loop reads CAISGTSGGLTDTQYF. The CDR3 coding sequence is TGTGCCATCAGTGGAACTAGCGGGGGACTCACAGATACGCAGTATTTT.

The chain links TRBV11-3 to TRBJ2-6; D possibly corresponds to TRBD2 (6 bases). Trimming pared 2 bases from V and 4 bases from J, leaving 9 bases between. The length of the CDR3 is 15 residues. The germline V gene encodes CDR1 SGHNT and CDR2 YENEEA. As DNA, the CDR3 is TGTGCCAGCAGCTTACTGCGGGACGGGGCCAACGTCCTGACTTTC. Translated: CASSLLRDGANVLTF.

This chain links TRBV12-5 with TRBJ2-3, with D perhaps given as TRBD1 or TRBD2 (6 bases each). Germline V CDR1 and CDR2: LGHNT, FRNRAP. Between the trimmed V and J ends, which lost 0 bases and 8 bases, there was a span of 9 bases. This CDR3 comprises 13 residues. For the CDR3, the DNA is TGTGCTAGTGGTTTGGTACAGGGAGGTACGCAGTATTTT. Translated, it gives CASGLVQGGTQYF.

This rearrangement joins TRBV7-9 to TRBJ1-1; TRBD1 might be the D (6 bases). Trimming took off 6 bases at V and 4 bases at J, with 15 bases between the two ends. In germline, CDR1 is SEHNR, CDR2 FQNEAQ (reference sequence). The CDR3 is 14 residues long. CDR3 in amino acids: CASRKTGLGTEAFF. The CDR3 region has the DNA TGTGCCAGCAGAAAAACAGGGTTGGGCACTGAAGCTTTCTTT.

V and J are TRBV27 and TRBJ2-2, with a possible D match to TRBD1 (5 bases). This CDR3 is built from 14 residues. The ends were cut back, 3 bases at V and 1 base at J, with 6 bases in the middle. The germline gives CDR1 MNHEY, CDR2 SMNVEV (reference sequence). CDR3 in amino acids: CASSFDRNTGELFF. The CDR3 nucleotides read TGTGCCAGCAGTTTCGACAGGAACACCGGGGAGCTGTTTTTT.

This clone has only a few counts. The chain joins TRBV4-2 to TRBJ2-2; 9 nucleotides line up with TRBD2. Germline-derived CDR1 and CDR2 are LGHNA and YNFKEQ. The trim removed 1 base at V and 1 base at J, leaving 10 bases unmatched. This CDR3 comprises 19 residues. CDR3 sequence: CASSQGQASGALNTGELFF. In DNA form, the CDR3 reads TGTGCCAGCAGCCAAGGACAGGCTAGCGGGGCGCTGAACACCGGGGAGCTGTTTTTT.

This clone has just one count. The chain links TRBV29-1 to TRBJ2-3, with TRBD1 identical over 12 bases. Per germline, CDR1 SQVTM and CDR2 ANQGSEA. CDR3 length: 15 amino acids. V lost 3 bases to trimming and J lost 5 bases; unmatched junction nucleotides: 6. Written as DNA, the CDR3 is TGCAGCGTTGAGGGGGACAGGGGGCTCAGAGATACGCAGTATTTT. As protein: CSVEGDRGLRDTQYF.

V usage is TRBV11-3 and J usage is TRBJ1-2; tentative D call: TRBD1 (5 bases). V lost 0 bases and J 6 bases, leaving 14 bases between the germline ends. Germline CDR1 reads SGHNT; CDR2 reads YENEEA. The length of the CDR3 is 15 residues. The CDR3 reads CASSLDRREGHGYTF. CDR3 in DNA: TGTGCCAGCAGCTTAGATCGCAGGGAGGGGCATGGCTACACCTTC.

This clone was counted a single time. The CDR3 coding sequence is TGTGCCAGCAGTCTCACAGGGGGGCTGCGGGCTAGCGGGGGGTCCCCTAGCACAGATACGCAGTATTTT. Its protein product is CASSLTGGLRASGGSPSTDTQYF. This chain joins TRBV2 and TRBJ2-3, with 11 positions matching TRBD2. V shed 5 bases and J 0 bases; nucleotides not matched to a gene: 25. Germline V gene lookup returns CDR1 SNHLY and CDR2 FYNNEI. CDR3 length equals 23 residues. Full variable domain (outside the CDR3, taken from reference TRBV2 and TRBJ2-3): EPEVTQTPSHQVTQMGQEVILRCVPISNHLYFYWYRQILGQKVEFLVSFYNNEISEKSEIFDDQFSVERPDGSNFTLKIRSTKLEDSAMYFCASSLTGGLRASGGSPSTDTQYFGPGTRLTVL.

This chain joins TRBV6-6 and TRBJ1-2; 7 nucleotides line up with TRBD1. V lost 0 bases and J lost 6; bases outside the gene matches: 7. CDR1 is MNHNY, CDR2 SVGAGI, per germline (reference sequence). The CDR3 runs 15 residues. The CDR3 loop reads CASSYSAGGIDGYTF. CDR3 in DNA: TGTGCCAGCAGTTACTCAGCAGGGGGAATTGATGGCTACACCTTC.

V usage is TRBV11-1 and J usage is TRBJ2-1; no clear D gene. In germline, CDR1 is SGHAT, CDR2 FQDESV (reference sequence). Trimming stripped 5 bases from V and 5 bases from J, with 7 bases between. This CDR3 contains 12 residues. CDR3 in amino acids: CASSRQDNEQFF. CDR3 nucleotide sequence: TGTGCCAGCAGCCGTCAAGACAATGAGCAGTTCTTC.